Below, 6 T cell receptor beta chains from the same sample are listed, as sequenced in a study of OX40 agonist ivuxolimab in advanced cancers. Assay used: immunoSEQ multiplex PCR; TCRdb lists only in-frame clones, some missing. This sample carries about 50,000 clones, 80% of them seen once, and the ten largest clones take about 3.8%. This specimen was CD4+ or CD8+ T cells sorted from blood, taken in a trial of the OX40 agonist ivuxolimab. The receptors derive from an adult with an advanced solid tumor such as melanoma, head and neck, liver or kidney cancer.

This rearrangement joins TRBV18 to TRBJ2-5; no firm D call. The germline V gene has CDR1 KGHSH and CDR2 LQKENI. There are 12 residues in the CDR3. V gave up 3 bases and J gave up 5 bases, with 7 bases separating them. The CDR3 spells CASSPYRETQYF. The CDR3 coding sequence is TGTGCCAGCTCACCGTACCGGGAGACCCAGTACTTC.

The V call is TRBV9, the J call TRBJ2-3, with 8 nucleotides matching TRBD1. V dropped 3 bases and J dropped 7; count of bases not matched to a gene: 4. In germline, CDR1 is SGDLS, CDR2 YYNGEE. The CDR3 consists of 13 residues. The CDR3 sequence: CASSADRGNTQYF. The CDR3 bases are TGTGCCAGCAGCGCCGACAGGGGTAATACGCAGTATTTT.

The CDR3 DNA follows: TGTGCCAGTAGTTCCCGTAAGAGGACTAATGAAAAACTGTTTTTT. Its translation is CASSSRKRTNEKLFF. The chain employs TRBV19 and TRBJ1-4; D is ambiguous. The CDR3 sequence is 15 residues long. V lost 5 bases and J lost 2, with 12 bases in between. Germline CDR1 is LNHDA and CDR2 is SQIVND (reference sequence).

The chain has TRBV19 and TRBJ2-1; 14 nucleotides agree with TRBD2. The CDR3 contains 15 residues. Trimming removed 6 bases from V and 7 bases from J; junction bases left unmatched: 5. Germline V gene lookup returns CDR1 LNHDA and CDR2 SQIVND (reference sequence). The CDR3 DNA sequence: TGTGCCAGTAGCACCGGGACTAGCGGGAGTAATGAGCAGTTCTTC. Amino acid sequence: CASSTGTSGSNEQFF.

The chain joins TRBV9 to TRBJ1-1; a weak D match, TRBD1 (5 bases). V lost 4 bases to trimming and J lost 6 bases, with 13 bases between them. Germline V gives CDR1 SGDLS, CDR2 YYNGEE. The CDR3 extends over 13 amino acids. This CDR3 reads CASSTSRVSEAFF. The CDR3 region has the DNA TGTGCCAGCAGCACATCCAGGGTTTCTGAAGCTTTCTTT. The complete variable domain, with remaining parts taken from reference TRBV9 and TRBJ1-1, reads DSGVTQTPKHLITATGQRVTLRCSPRSGDLSVYWYQQSLDQGLQFLIQYYNGEERAKGNILERFSAQQFPDLHSELNLSSLELGDSALYFCASSTSRVSEAFFGQGTRLTVV.

This CDR3 reads CASSLGRGSGNTIYF. As DNA, the CDR3 is TGTGCCAGCAGCTTGGGAAGGGGCTCTGGAAACACCATATATTTT. V gene TRBV5-4 combines with J gene TRBJ1-3; possible D gene TRBD1, 5 bases. CDR3 length equals 15 residues. CDR1 SGHNT and CDR2 YYREEE come from the germline V gene (reference sequence). V dropped 0 bases and J dropped 0 bases, with 7 bases sitting between them.